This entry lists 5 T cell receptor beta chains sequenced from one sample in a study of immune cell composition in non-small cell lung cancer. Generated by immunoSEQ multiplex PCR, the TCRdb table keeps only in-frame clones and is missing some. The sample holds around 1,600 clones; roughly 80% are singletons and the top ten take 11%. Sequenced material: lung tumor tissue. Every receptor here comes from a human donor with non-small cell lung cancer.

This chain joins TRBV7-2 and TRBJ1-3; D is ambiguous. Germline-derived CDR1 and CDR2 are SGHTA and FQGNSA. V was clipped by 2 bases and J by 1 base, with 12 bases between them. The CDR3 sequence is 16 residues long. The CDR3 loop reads CASSLSQVASGNTIYF. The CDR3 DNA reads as TGTGCCAGCAGCTTAAGCCAGGTCGCGTCTGGAAACACCATATATTTT.

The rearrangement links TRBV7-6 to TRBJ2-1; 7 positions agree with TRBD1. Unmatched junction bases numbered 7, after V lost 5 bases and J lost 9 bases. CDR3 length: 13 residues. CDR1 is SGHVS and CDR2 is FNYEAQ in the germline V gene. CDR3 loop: CASSIDRVGEQFF. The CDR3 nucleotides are TGTGCCAGCAGCATCGACAGGGTGGGTGAGCAGTTCTTC.

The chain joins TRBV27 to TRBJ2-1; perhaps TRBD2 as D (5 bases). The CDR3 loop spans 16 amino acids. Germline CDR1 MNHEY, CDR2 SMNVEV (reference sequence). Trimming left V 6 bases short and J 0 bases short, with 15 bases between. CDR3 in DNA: TGTGCCAGCAGCTCAGCGGACGGTAGCTCCTACAATGAGCAGTTCTTC. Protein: CASSSADGSSYNEQFF.

The CDR3 sequence is CATWTGGNSPLHF. In nucleotides, the CDR3 is TGTGCCACCTGGACAGGGGGAAATTCACCCCTCCACTTT. The chain combines TRBV7-9 with TRBJ1-6, with 10 bases that match TRBD1. The V and J ends lost 10 bases and 7 bases, in that order; junction bases with no gene match: 4. The CDR3 runs to 13 residues. Germline V gene data show CDR1 as SEHNR and CDR2 as FQNEAQ (reference sequence).

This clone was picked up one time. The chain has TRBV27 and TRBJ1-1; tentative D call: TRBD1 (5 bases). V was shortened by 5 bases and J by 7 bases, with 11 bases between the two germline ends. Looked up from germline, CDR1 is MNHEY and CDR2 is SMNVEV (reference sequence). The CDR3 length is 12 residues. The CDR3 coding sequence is TGTGCCAGCAGTGCCTGGAGGGGTGAAGCTTTCTTT. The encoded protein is CASSAWRGEAFF.